This passage covers 32 T cell receptor beta chains from one sample sequenced in a study of cytomegalovirus exposure and HLA in healthy donors. It was with 60 Vbeta and 13 Jbeta primers that the PCR ran. Data came from immunoSEQ multiplex PCR; TCRdb stores just in-frame clones and leaves some out. The table includes about 120,000 clones, 65% to 80% detected once. Material: PBMCs. The receptors come from a man in his forties in good health and CMV-seropositive.

About this clone itself: A read error may produce the germline difference seen at one junction end. The V call is TRBV28, the J call TRBJ1-1, with D possibly matching TRBD1 (6 bases). In germline, CDR1 is MDHEN, CDR2 SYDVKM. The CDR3 consists of 13 residues. The CDR3 here is CAISRQVNTEAFF. For the CDR3, the DNA is TGTGCCATCAGTCGACAGGTTAACACTGAAGCTTTCTTT.

This sequence joins TRBV7-9 and TRBJ2-7, with D possibly matching TRBD2 (5 bases). Germline lookup yields CDR1 SEHNR and CDR2 FQNEAQ (reference sequence). The CDR3 runs 13 residues. V was clipped by 5 bases and J by 12 bases, with 20 bases between them. DNA for the CDR3: TGTGCCAGCAGCCGGTGGGAGTCTCTGGGTCTGTACTTC. This translates into CASSRWESLGLYF.

V is TRBV30 and J is TRBJ2-2; possible D gene TRBD2, 5 bases. This CDR3 contains 20 residues. V was trimmed by 0 bases and J by 7 bases, leaving 30 bases between them. Germline-derived CDR1 and CDR2 are GTSNPN and SVGIG (reference sequence). CDR3 sequence reads: CAWSVSLFQSSGRRGGELFF. CDR3 nucleotides: TGTGCCTGGAGTGTATCCTTGTTTCAGTCGTCGGGGAGAAGAGGCGGGGAGCTGTTTTTT.

The V and J genes are TRBV7-2 and TRBJ1-5; the D is unclear. V shed 1 base and J shed 13 bases, with 8 bases lying between them. Per the germline V gene, CDR1 is SGHTA and CDR2 is FQGNSA. The CDR3 sequence is 11 residues long. CDR3 DNA sequence: TGTGCCAGCAGCTTAGGGTCGACACAGCATTTT. It specifies CASSLGSTQHF.

This chain connects TRBV29-1 to TRBJ2-3, with TRBD1 identical over 7 bases. V trimming: 7 bases; J trimming: 5 bases; junction bases outside the gene matches: 15. Germline V lookup: CDR1 SQVTM, CDR2 ANQGSEA. This CDR3 is built from 15 residues. The CDR3 protein is CSANEGAGRGDTQYF. CDR3 in DNA: TGCAGCGCGAACGAGGGGGCCGGTCGGGGAGATACGCAGTATTTT.

This chain uses TRBV7-6 with TRBJ2-3; no clear D gene. This CDR3 contains 12 residues. The V gene lost 5 bases and the J gene lost 6 bases, with 9 bases spanning the gap. The germline gives CDR1 SGHVS, CDR2 FNYEAQ. For the CDR3, the DNA is TGTGCCAGCAGCCCCGGAGCTGATACGCAGTATTTT. It yields the protein CASSPGADTQYF.

This clone was seen a single time. The CDR3 is CASSPGQGRTDTQYF. In DNA, the CDR3 is TGCGCCAGCAGCCCGGGACAGGGAAGGACAGATACGCAGTATTTT. V usage is TRBV4-1 and J usage is TRBJ2-3; 9 positions match TRBD1. V was pared by 4 bases and J by 3 bases, with 5 bases of the junction left unmatched. The germline gives CDR1 MGHRA, CDR2 YSYEKL. This CDR3 has 15 residues.

On this clone itself: A junction end diverges from the germline sequence, so it may reflect a read error. The chain joins TRBV7-9 to TRBJ2-7, with D possibly being TRBD1 (6 bases). Germline CDR1 SEHNR, CDR2 FQNEAQ (reference sequence). The CDR3 extends over 16 amino acids. Written as DNA, the CDR3 is TGTTCCAGCACCCTCTTTCCGGGACATGAAGCCTACGAGCAGTACTTC. The encoded protein is CSSTLFPGHEAYEQYF.

V and J are TRBV30 and TRBJ2-5; 8 positions agree with TRBD2. Trimming took 1 base from V and 4 from J; bases not matched to a gene: 8. The V gene's germline CDR1 is GTSNPN and CDR2 SVGIG (reference sequence). The CDR3 has 15 amino acids. For the CDR3, the DNA is TGTGCCTGGAGTGAGTGGGGCGGGGGGAGAGAGACCCAGTACTTC. As protein: CAWSEWGGGRETQYF.

This clone was picked up a small number of times. V usage is TRBV6-1 and J usage is TRBJ1-2, with D possibly matching TRBD1 (5 bases). V lost 8 bases and J 4 bases, leaving 14 bases between the germline ends. The germline V gene has CDR1 MNHNS and CDR2 SASEGT. This CDR3 has 13 amino acids. The CDR3 coding sequence is TGTGCCAGCCGTCAGGGAGGTGGCTATGGCTACACCTTC. This encodes CASRQGGGYGYTF.

The chain links TRBV6-5 to TRBJ1-1; weak D call: TRBD1 (5 bases). V lost 5 bases and J lost 2, with 12 bases in between. The germline CDR1 and CDR2 sequences are MNHEY and SVGAGI. The CDR3 contains 14 residues. The CDR3 region is CASSRTPTNTEAFF. In DNA form, the CDR3 reads TGTGCCAGCAGTCGGACACCAACTAACACTGAAGCTTTCTTT.

V usage is TRBV6-6 and J usage is TRBJ1-3; 7 bases agree with TRBD1. V was clipped by 9 bases and J by 2 bases; unmatched bases: 4. From germline, CDR1 is MNHNY and CDR2 SVGAGI (reference sequence). The CDR3 runs to 13 residues. The CDR3 DNA reads TGTGCCAGTATCGACAGGGCTGGAAACACCATATATTTT. The encoded protein is CASIDRAGNTIYF.

The chain joins TRBV5-4 to TRBJ1-1, with 11 bases identical to TRBD1. The V and J ends lost 3 bases and 4 bases, in that order; junction bases with no gene match: 5. Per germline, CDR1 SGHNT and CDR2 YYREEE (reference sequence). The CDR3 has 15 amino acids. CDR3 loop: CASSSGDRGSTEAFF. In DNA form, the CDR3 reads TGTGCCAGCAGCTCCGGGGACAGGGGGTCCACTGAAGCTTTCTTT.

This clone was counted only a few times. V usage is TRBV6-1 and J usage is TRBJ2-7; 7 bases agree with TRBD1. Germline V lookup: CDR1 MNHNS, CDR2 SASEGT. Trimming took 6 bases from V and 5 from J; bases not matched to a gene: 7. This CDR3 has 13 amino acids. CDR3 nucleotides: TGTGCCAGCAGACTGACAGGGTCCCACGAGCAGTACTTC. The encoded protein is CASRLTGSHEQYF.

The chain carries TRBV11-2 and TRBJ1-3; weak D call: TRBD1 (5 bases). Germline V gene sequence: CDR1 SGHAT, CDR2 FQNNGV. The CDR3 runs to 16 residues. Trimming removed 2 bases at V and 0 bases at J, with 11 bases between. As DNA, the CDR3 is TGTGCCAGCAGCTTAACCTGGGGCCACTCTGGAAACACCATATATTTT. Translation: CASSLTWGHSGNTIYF.

This clone has just one count. The chain is built from TRBV16 and TRBJ1-1, with D unclear. Between the trimmed V and J ends, which lost 1 base and 8 bases, there was a span of 17 bases. CDR1 and CDR2 (germline): KGHSY, FQNENV. The CDR3 has 15 residues. The CDR3 bases are TGTGCCAGCAGCCAATACGCAGGCAATGCCAAGGAAGCTTTCTTT. It encodes CASSQYAGNAKEAFF.

The chain joins TRBV5-5 to TRBJ2-7, with 10 nucleotides matching TRBD1. The CDR3 contains 15 residues. Germline assignment: CDR1 SGHKS and CDR2 YYEKEE (reference sequence). V was pared by 4 bases and J by 9 bases, with 13 bases of the junction left unmatched. The DNA of the CDR3 is TGTGCCAGCAGCCGCTCCGGGACAGGGGTATTAGGGCAGTACTTC. Translating it yields CASSRSGTGVLGQYF.

This rearrangement joins TRBV9 to TRBJ2-3; tentatively, D is TRBD2 (6 bases). This CDR3 has 16 amino acids. V was cut by 0 bases and J by 3 bases, with 14 bases left in between. CDR1 SGDLS and CDR2 YYNGEE come from the germline V gene. This chain's CDR3 is CASSVEAWGGTDTQYF. Written as DNA, the CDR3 is TGTGCCAGCAGCGTAGAGGCGTGGGGAGGAACAGATACGCAGTATTTT.

The rearrangement joins TRBV6-5 to TRBJ2-5; maybe TRBD1 (6 bases). Per germline, CDR1 MNHEY and CDR2 SVGAGI. Trimming took 2 bases from V and 5 from J, leaving 18 bases between them. This CDR3 comprises 16 residues. The CDR3 DNA follows: TGTGCCAGCAGTTACACCTTTCGAACAGGGAGCGAGACCCAGTACTTC. Translation: CASSYTFRTGSETQYF.

The rearrangement joins TRBV7-8 to TRBJ1-1, with D possibly matching TRBD1 (6 bases). The CDR3 is 15 amino acids. The germline V gene has CDR1 SGHVS and CDR2 FQNEAQ. V was clipped by 5 bases and J by 12 bases, with 25 bases between them. The CDR3 is CASSAPGTLAGMPFF. The CDR3 coding sequence is TGTGCCAGCAGCGCTCCTGGGACACTCGCGGGTATGCCTTTCTTT.

V usage is TRBV7-8 and J usage is TRBJ2-5, with 7 nucleotides matching TRBD2. The germline CDR1 and CDR2 sequences are SGHVS and FQNEAQ. This CDR3 contains 14 residues. Trimming cost V 5 bases and J 3 bases; bases outside gene matches: 6. For the CDR3, the DNA is TGTGCCAGCAGCCCGGGGACTATTAAAGAGACCCAGTACTTC. Translated, it gives CASSPGTIKETQYF.

This clone has only a few counts. The chain recombines TRBV7-3 with TRBJ2-6, with D perhaps matching TRBD1 (6 bases). V was shortened by 1 base and J by 0 bases, with 16 bases between the two germline ends. Germline V gene data show CDR1 as SGHTA and CDR2 as FQGTGA. There are 19 residues in the CDR3. The CDR3 reads CASSLRRTAESSGANVLTF. The CDR3 DNA reads TGTGCCAGCAGCTTAAGGAGGACAGCGGAAAGCTCTGGGGCCAACGTCCTGACTTTC.

This clone appeared a single time. The V call is TRBV28, the J call TRBJ2-3, with a weak D call TRBD1 (7 bases). CDR1 and CDR2 from the germline V gene are MDHEN and SYDVKM. The germline V and J ends were trimmed by 3 bases and 1 base, with 17 bases remaining between them. The CDR3 spans 17 residues. Here the CDR3 DNA reads TGTGCCAGCAGTTTTTTCTCCGGCAGGGGGGGCACAGATACGCAGTATTTT. Amino acid sequence: CASSFFSGRGGTDTQYF.

The V and J genes are TRBV19 and TRBJ2-7; 8 bases align to TRBD2. Germline assignment: CDR1 LNHDA and CDR2 SQIVND (reference sequence). The J segment lost 0 bases and the V segment lost 1 base, leaving 2 bases of the junction unmatched. The CDR3 runs 15 residues. The CDR3 region is CASSIAGTSSYEQYF. The CDR3 bases are TGTGCCAGTAGTATAGCCGGGACTAGCTCCTACGAGCAGTACTTC. Using reference TRBV19 and TRBJ2-7 for the parts outside the CDR3, the full variable domain is DGGITQSPKYLFRKEGQNVTLSCEQNLNHDAMYWYRQDPGQGLRLIYYSQIVNDFQKGDIAEGYSVSREKKESFPLTVTSAQKNPTAFYLCASSIAGTSSYEQYFGPGTRLTVT.

This chain uses TRBV5-1 with TRBJ2-5; D possibly corresponds to TRBD1 (7 bases). Germline values: CDR1 SGHRS, CDR2 YFSETQ. The V and J ends lost 0 bases and 0 bases respectively, with 12 bases between them. The CDR3 has 16 amino acids. The CDR3 reads CASSLGAGGYQETQYF. CDR3 DNA sequence: TGCGCCAGCAGCTTGGGGGCAGGGGGGTACCAAGAGACCCAGTACTTC.

The V and J genes are TRBV5-4 and TRBJ2-7, with 7 bases fitting TRBD1. CDR1 is SGHNT, CDR2 YYREEE, per germline (reference sequence). The CDR3 has 14 amino acids. The V and J ends lost 4 bases and 5 bases, in that order; junction bases with no gene match: 9. This CDR3 is CASSLQTGRHEQYF. The CDR3 region has the DNA TGTGCCAGCAGCCTCCAGACAGGGAGACACGAGCAGTACTTC.

This clone occurred a few times. V gene TRBV19 combines with J gene TRBJ2-5, with 13 bases matching TRBD2. The CDR3 totals 15 residues. Losses at the gene ends were 5 bases for V and 5 bases for J; bases not matched to a gene: 5. Germline-derived CDR1 and CDR2 are LNHDA and SQIVND (reference sequence). The CDR3 reads CASSVTSGGFETQYF. CDR3 nucleotide sequence: TGTGCCAGTAGTGTGACTAGCGGGGGGTTCGAGACCCAGTACTTC.

The DNA for the CDR3 is TGTGCCACCAGCAAGCCGGGACACCAACAAGAGACCCAGTACTTC. Translated, it gives CATSKPGHQQETQYF. The gene calls are TRBV15 and TRBJ2-5; D possibly corresponds to TRBD1 (6 bases). This CDR3 has 15 amino acids. The ends were cut back, 4 bases at V and 2 bases at J, with 14 bases in the middle. Germline loops: CDR1 LNHNV, CDR2 YYDKDF (reference sequence). Using reference TRBV15 and TRBJ2-5 for the parts outside the CDR3, the full variable domain is DAMVIQNPRYQVTQFGKPVTLSCSQTLNHNVMYWYQQKSSQAPKLLFHYYDKDFNNEADTPDNFQSRRPNTSFCFLDIRSPGLGDTAMYLCATSKPGHQQETQYFGPGTRLLVL.

This clone was found once. The chain employs TRBV5-4 and TRBJ2-1; 11 bases line up with TRBD1. Germline values: CDR1 SGHNT, CDR2 YYREEE (reference sequence). Unmatched junction bases numbered 1, after V lost 10 bases and J lost 7 bases. This CDR3 region has 11 residues. Written as DNA, the CDR3 is TGTGCCGGACAGGGGGCGAATGAGCAGTTCTTC. Translation: CAGQGANEQFF.

This clone was detected once. The chain uses TRBV2 and TRBJ2-2, with TRBD2 matching 9 bases. The germline V gene encodes CDR1 SNHLY and CDR2 FYNNEI. The CDR3 loop spans 15 amino acids. The trim removed 9 bases at V and 3 bases at J, leaving 8 bases unmatched. CDR3 protein: CASQGAGGDTGELFF. CDR3 nucleotides: TGTGCCAGTCAAGGGGCGGGGGGGGACACCGGGGAGCTGTTTTTT.

This clone was detected a few times. CDR3 sequence reads: CASSRDTVVGELFF. The CDR3 DNA is TGTGCCAGCAGCCGAGACACGGTGGTCGGGGAGCTGTTTTTT. The chain couples TRBV2 to TRBJ2-2; D uncertain. CDR3 length equals 14 residues. V was cut by 6 bases and J by 7 bases, with 15 bases left in between. Germline V gives CDR1 SNHLY, CDR2 FYNNEI.

The gene calls are TRBV29-1 and TRBJ2-1, with D possibly matching TRBD1 (6 bases). This CDR3 has 14 residues. V was shortened by 1 base and J by 2 bases, with 9 bases between the two germline ends. Germline CDR1 SQVTM, CDR2 ANQGSEA. The CDR3 DNA sequence: TGCAGCGTTGAAGGAGGGGGTCCCTACAATGAGCAGTTCTTC. It codes for CSVEGGGPYNEQFF.